This T cell receptor (beta chain) stems from a study of T cells in localized non-small cell lung cancer. Regarding the study as a whole: Compared with tumor, uninvolved adjacent lung displayed greater T cell clonality, ranking highest overall.

Produced via immunoSEQ multiplex PCR; TCRdb's table is partial and in-frame only. The sample has several hundred clones; 15% to 25% are singletons. Comments on this clone: Its antigen is undetermined.

The CDR3 sequence is 14 residues long. Per the germline V gene, CDR1 is MNHGY and CDR2 is SAAAGT. Trimming stripped 5 bases from V and 0 bases from J, with 11 bases between. This chain joins TRBV6-8 and TRBJ2-7; D is possibly TRBD2 (6 bases). This TCR came from a man aged 35-69 years with stage III lung adenocarcinoma. Sequenced here: normal lung tissue next to the tumor, sampled before any cancer treatment. As DNA, the CDR3 is TGTGCCAGCAGTGCGGACTACAACTCCTACGAGCAGTACTTC. The encoded protein is CASSADYNSYEQYF.